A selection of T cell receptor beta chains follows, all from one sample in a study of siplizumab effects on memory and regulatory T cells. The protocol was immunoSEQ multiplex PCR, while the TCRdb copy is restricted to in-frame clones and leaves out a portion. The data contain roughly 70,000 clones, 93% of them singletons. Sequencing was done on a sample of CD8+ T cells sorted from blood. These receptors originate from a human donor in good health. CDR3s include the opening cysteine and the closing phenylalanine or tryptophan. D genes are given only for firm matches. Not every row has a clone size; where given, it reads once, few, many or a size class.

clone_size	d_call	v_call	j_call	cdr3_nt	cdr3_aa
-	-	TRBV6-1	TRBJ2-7	TGTGCCAGCAGGGACGGCTCCTACGAGCAGTACTTC	CASRDGSYEQYF
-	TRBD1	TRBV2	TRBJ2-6	TGTGCCAGCAGTGTTGGACAGGGGCGATCTGGGGCCAACGTCCTGACTTTC	CASSVGQGRSGANVLTF
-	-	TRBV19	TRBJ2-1	TGTGCCAGTAGATTAGGGGCCAATGAGCAGTTCTTC	CASRLGANEQFF
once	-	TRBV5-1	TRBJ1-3	TGCGCCAGCAGCGGTGACGGACTCTCTGGAAACACCATATATTTT	CASSGDGLSGNTIYF
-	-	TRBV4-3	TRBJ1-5	TGCGCCAGCAGCCTAGACAGTTCCGTCTTTCAGCCCCAGCATTTT	CASSLDSSVFQPQHF
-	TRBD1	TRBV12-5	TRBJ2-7	TGTGCTAGTGGTTTGGTCCCCGGACAGGGGCCCAGCGAGCAGTACTTC	CASGLVPGQGPSEQYF
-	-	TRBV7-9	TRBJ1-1	TGTGCCAGCATTAGAGGCAACACTGAAGCTTTCTTT	CASIRGNTEAFF
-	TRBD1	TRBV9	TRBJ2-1	TGTGCCAGCAGCCACAACTCCGGGACAGGGATCAATGAGCAGTTCTTC	CASSHNSGTGINEQFF
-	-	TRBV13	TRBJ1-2	TGTGCCAGCAGCTTAGGCGGAGAAGAATATGGCTACACCTTC	CASSLGGEEYGYTF
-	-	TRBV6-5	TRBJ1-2	TGTGCCAGCAGTTACTCGGCCGCCGCGACCTCTGGCTACACCTTC	CASSYSAAATSGYTF
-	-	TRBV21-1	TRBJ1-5	TGTGCCAGCAGCAAAGAGGTAGGGCAGAAACAGCCCCAGCATTTT	CASSKEVGQKQPQHF
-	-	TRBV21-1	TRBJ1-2	TGTGCCAGCAGCAAATTAGTCCGGGGGGGTTGCTATGGCTACACCTTC	CASSKLVRGGCYGYTF
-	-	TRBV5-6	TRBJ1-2	TGTGCCAGCAGCTTGTCGGACAGCCTCACGGACTATGGCTACACCTTC	CASSLSDSLTDYGYTF
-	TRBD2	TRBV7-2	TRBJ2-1	TGTGCCAGCAGCGTCACTAGCGGGGCTCACAATGAGCAGTTCTTC	CASSVTSGAHNEQFF
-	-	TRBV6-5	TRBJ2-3	TGTGCCAGCAGTCAGGGGTGGGGGCCCACAGATACGCAGTATTTT	CASSQGWGPTDTQYF
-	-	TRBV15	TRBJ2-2	TGTGCCACCAGCAGTGTCACCGGGGAGCTGTTTTTT	CATSSVTGELFF
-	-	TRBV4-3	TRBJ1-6	TGCGCCAGCAGCCAGGGGTCGGGGCTCTCATCACCCCTCCACTTT	CASSQGSGLSSPLHF
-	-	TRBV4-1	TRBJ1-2	TGCGCCAGCAGCCAATCCACGGGAAACTATGGCTACACCTTC	CASSQSTGNYGYTF
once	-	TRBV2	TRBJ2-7	TGTGCCAGCAGTGAGGCCTGGTACGAGCAGTACTTC	CASSEAWYEQYF
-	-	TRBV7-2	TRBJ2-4	TGTGCCAGCAGCCCGGAGCTCGGACTTGGTTACCCAAGAAACATTCAGTACTTC	CASSPELGLGYPRNIQYF
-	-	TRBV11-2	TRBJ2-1	TGTGCCAGCAGCTTAGACGGTAGCTCCTACAATGAGCAGTTCTTC	CASSLDGSSYNEQFF
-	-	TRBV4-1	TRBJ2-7	TGCGCCAGCAGCCAAGAGCCCGAGACTTTCATCTACGAGCAGTACTTC	CASSQEPETFIYEQYF
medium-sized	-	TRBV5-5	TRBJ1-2	TGTGCCAGCAGCTTCGAGATTCCTAACTATGGCTACACCTTC	CASSFEIPNYGYTF
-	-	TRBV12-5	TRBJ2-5	TGTGCTAGTGGTGCCCTGAGTTTGCGCGTCCTTCCCCAAGAGACCCAGTACTTC	CASGALSLRVLPQETQYF
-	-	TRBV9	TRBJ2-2	TGTGCCAGCAGCTTGGTGGGGGGGAACACCGGGGAGCTGTTTTTT	CASSLVGGNTGELFF
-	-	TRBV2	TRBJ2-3	TGTGCCAGCAGACCCGGGGGGCCAGATACGCAGTATTTT	CASRPGGPDTQYF
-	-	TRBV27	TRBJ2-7	TGTGCCAGCAGTTATCGATGGGGGTACGAGCAGTACTTC	CASSYRWGYEQYF
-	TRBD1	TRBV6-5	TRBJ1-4	TGTGCCAGCATAGGGGGCGGAGGAAAACTGTTTTTT	CASIGGGGKLFF
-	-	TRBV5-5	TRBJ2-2	TGTGCCAGCAGCTTCTGGACGGAAAACACCGGGGAGCTGTTTTTT	CASSFWTENTGELFF
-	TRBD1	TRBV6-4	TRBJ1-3	TGTGCCACCATCCACTCCCGGGACAGGGAGGCTAGTATTGGAAACACCATATATTTT	CATIHSRDREASIGNTIYF
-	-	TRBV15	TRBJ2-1	TGTGCCACCAGCAGAGGGGTCGGTGAGCAGTTCTTC	CATSRGVGEQFF
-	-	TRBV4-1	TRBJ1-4	TGCGCCAGCAGCCAAGATGATCAGGAAATCGCTGAAAAACTGTTTTTT	CASSQDDQEIAEKLFF
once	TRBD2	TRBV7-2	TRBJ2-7	TGTGCCAGCAGCTCGCGGATAGCGGGGAGCTACGAGCAGTACTTC	CASSSRIAGSYEQYF
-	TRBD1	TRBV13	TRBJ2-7	TGTGCCAGCAGCCGGTCCACAGGGGTTCTTCTTTACGAGCAGTACTTC	CASSRSTGVLLYEQYF
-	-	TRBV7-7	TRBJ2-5	TGTGCCAGCAGTCATACAGGAGAGGAAGAGACCCAGTACTTC	CASSHTGEEETQYF
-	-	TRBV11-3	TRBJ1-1	TGTGCCAGCAGCCCCGGGGCAGGGTCGAGCACTGAAGCTTTCTTT	CASSPGAGSSTEAFF
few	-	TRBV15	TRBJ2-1	TGTGCCACCAGCACCAGCACTGGCGTTGATGAGCAGTTCTTC	CATSTSTGVDEQFF
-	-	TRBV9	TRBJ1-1	TGTGCCAGCAGCGTAGGGGGACTACGAACTGAAGCTTTCTTT	CASSVGGLRTEAFF
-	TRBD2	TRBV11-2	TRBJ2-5	TGTGCCAGCAGCTTATTCCAGCGGGGGGGCGAAGAGACCCAGTACTTC	CASSLFQRGGEETQYF
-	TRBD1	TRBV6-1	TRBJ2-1	TGTGCCAGCAGTGGAAACCCAATCGACAGGGGGGATTACAATGAGCAGTTCTTC	CASSGNPIDRGDYNEQFF
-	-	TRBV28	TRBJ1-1	TGTGCCAGCAGAACGTGGGGGGACATGAACACTGAAGCTTTCTTT	CASRTWGDMNTEAFF
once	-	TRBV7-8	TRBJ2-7	TGTGCCAGCAGCTTATACTTGTCCGAGCAGTACTTC	CASSLYLSEQYF
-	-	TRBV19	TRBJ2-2	TGTGCCAGTAGTAACGGCTATTCCGGTACCGGGGAGCTGTTTTTT	CASSNGYSGTGELFF
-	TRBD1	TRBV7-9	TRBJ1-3	TGTGCCAGCAGCCCACTTGGACAGGGCCACACCATATATTTT	CASSPLGQGHTIYF
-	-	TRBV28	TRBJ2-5	TGTGCCAGCAGTTTACAATCGGCGGGTGAAGAGACCCAGTACTTC	CASSLQSAGEETQYF
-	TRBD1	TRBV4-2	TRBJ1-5	TGTGCCAGCAGCCAAGAAGAGGGGGCGAGCAATCAGCCCCAGCATTTT	CASSQEEGASNQPQHF
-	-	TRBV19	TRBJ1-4	TGTGCCAGTAGTATAGATATTCGGAGGGGAGGAGAAAAACTGTTTTTT	CASSIDIRRGGEKLFF
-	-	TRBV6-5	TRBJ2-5	TGTGCCAGCAGTTACTTCGGGGGGCGAGAGACCCAGTACTTC	CASSYFGGRETQYF
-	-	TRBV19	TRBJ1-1	TGTGCCAGTAGATTGAGCCAGAACACTGAAGCTTTCTTT	CASRLSQNTEAFF
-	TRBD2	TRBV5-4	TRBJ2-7	TGTGCCAGCAGCTCGTGGAATAGCGGGGTCTCCTACGAGCAGTACTTC	CASSSWNSGVSYEQYF
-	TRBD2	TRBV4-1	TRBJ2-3	TGCGCCAGCAGCCAAGACTGGGCGGGGGGGACCACAGATACGCAGTATTTT	CASSQDWAGGTTDTQYF
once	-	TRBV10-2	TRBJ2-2	TGCGCCAGCAGTGAGTGGCTAGCAAGCACCGGGGAGCTGTTTTTT	CASSEWLASTGELFF
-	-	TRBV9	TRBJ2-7	TGTGCCAGCAGCCCCGGGACACCTTACGAGCAGTACTTC	CASSPGTPYEQYF
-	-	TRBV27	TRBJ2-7	TGTGCCAGCAGTTGGGGTGGGTACGAGCAGTACTTC	CASSWGGYEQYF
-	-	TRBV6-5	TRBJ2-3	TGTGCCAGCAGTTACAGCCAGGGTGGAACGGATACGCAGTATTTT	CASSYSQGGTDTQYF
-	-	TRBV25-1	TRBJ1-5	TGTGCCAGCAGCGCCCGCGACAATAGCAATCAGCCCCAGCATTTT	CASSARDNSNQPQHF
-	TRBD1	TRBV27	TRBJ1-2	TGTGCCAGCAGTCTACAGGGGGCGAGTGGCTACACCTTC	CASSLQGASGYTF